Following are 9 T cell receptor beta chains from one sample sequenced in a study of shared clonotypes between healthy human individuals. Profiled with immunoSEQ multiplex PCR; TCRdb holds only in-frame clones, not every one. The sample contains hundreds of thousands of clones, roughly 98% of which appear only once. Naive CD8 cells comprised CD45RO-negative, CCR7-positively selected cells, excluding terminally differentiated effector memory CD45RA+ cells. Material: naive CD8+ T cells sorted from blood. The source of these receptors is a young man in good health.

This clone showed up just once. The V gene is TRBV5-1, the J gene TRBJ1-2; D call uncertain. The CDR3 runs 15 residues. In germline, CDR1 is SGHRS, CDR2 YFSETQ. Trimming shortened V by 0 bases and J by 4 bases, and 13 bases separated the two germline ends. The CDR3 protein is CASSLASDGIYGYTF. For the CDR3, the DNA is TGCGCCAGCAGCTTGGCCAGCGACGGAATCTATGGCTACACCTTC.

The rearrangement uses TRBV19 and TRBJ2-1; 7 nucleotides line up with TRBD2. V was clipped by 4 bases and J by 3 bases; unmatched bases: 3. Germline V lookup: CDR1 LNHDA, CDR2 SQIVND (reference sequence). The length of the CDR3 is 14 residues. CDR3 bases: TGTGCCAGTAGTACCCCTAGCGGCTACAATGAGCAGTTCTTC. This codes for CASSTPSGYNEQFF.

The chain links TRBV10-1 to TRBJ1-2; maybe TRBD1 (6 bases). V was clipped by 6 bases and J by 6 bases, with 17 bases between them. Per germline, CDR1 WNHNN and CDR2 SYGVQD (reference sequence). The CDR3 covers 14 residues. This CDR3 is CASRKLRGPDGYTF. DNA for the CDR3: TGCGCCAGCAGGAAGCTTCGGGGGCCTGATGGCTACACCTTC.

The chain is built from TRBV10-2 and TRBJ2-1, with D perhaps TRBD1 (6 bases). Germline CDR1 and CDR2: WSHSY and SAAADI. This CDR3 has 17 residues. The V and J ends lost 2 bases and 7 bases respectively, with 21 bases between them. Written as DNA, the CDR3 is TGCGCCAGCAGTGAGATTGGCGTACAGGGTATGGGGAATGAGCAGTTCTTC. Encoded protein: CASSEIGVQGMGNEQFF.

The V gene is TRBV7-9, the J gene TRBJ2-7; D not certain. V lost 5 bases, J lost 1 base, and 12 bases lay in between. This CDR3 region has 14 residues. Germline loops: CDR1 SEHNR, CDR2 FQNEAQ (reference sequence). The CDR3 loop reads CASSPAAGSYEQYF. The CDR3 DNA reads as TGTGCCAGCAGCCCGGCGGCAGGTTCCTACGAGCAGTACTTC.

This clone was recorded only once. The gene calls are TRBV10-2 and TRBJ2-1; TRBD2 might be the D (5 bases). Trimming removed 3 bases from V and 5 bases from J, with 11 bases in between. The length of the CDR3 is 14 residues. Germline V gene lookup returns CDR1 WSHSY and CDR2 SAAADI. CDR3 loop: CASSDSGRHNEQFF. CDR3 DNA: TGCGCCAGCAGTGACTCGGGGAGACACAATGAGCAGTTCTTC.

The chain uses TRBV7-9 and TRBJ1-1, with D possibly TRBD1 on 6 matching bases. The CDR3 consists of 15 residues. Germline CDR1 SEHNR, CDR2 FQNEAQ (reference sequence). V was clipped by 1 base and J by 4 bases, with 13 bases between them. The CDR3 DNA reads TGTGCCAGCAGCTTAGTGGGGAAAGGGGGCACTGAAGCTTTCTTT. This encodes CASSLVGKGGTEAFF.

The CDR3 sequence: CASSEAVGQGRGEQFF. The CDR3 nucleotides read TGTGCCAGCAGTGAAGCCGTGGGACAGGGGCGCGGTGAGCAGTTCTTC. This chain joins TRBV6-1 and TRBJ2-1, with 10 bases aligning to TRBD1. Germline V gene data show CDR1 as MNHNS and CDR2 as SASEGT. Losses at the gene ends were 0 bases for V and 9 bases for J; bases not matched to a gene: 8. This CDR3 has 16 residues.

The J gene is TRBJ1-5, the V gene TRBV4-1, with TRBD1 matching over 9 bases. The CDR3 runs 19 residues. V trimming: 3 bases; J trimming: 2 bases; junction bases outside the gene matches: 14. The V gene's germline CDR1 is MGHRA and CDR2 YSYEKL. The CDR3 region is CASSQETPGQGWGNQPQHF. The CDR3 nucleotides are TGCGCCAGCAGCCAGGAAACCCCGGGACAGGGATGGGGCAATCAGCCCCAGCATTTT.